The T cell receptor (beta chain) under discussion was sequenced for a study of shared clonotypes between healthy human individuals. The V gene's germline CDR1 is MGHRA and CDR2 YSYEKL. The CDR3 is made up of 14 amino acids. Unmatched junction bases numbered 1, after V lost 4 bases and J lost 4 bases. In its sample, this clone was seen once. Produced via immunoSEQ multiplex PCR; TCRdb's table is partial and in-frame only. This sample has approximately 640,000 clones, with roughly 70% found just once. The chain has TRBV4-1 and TRBJ2-1, with 10 bases matching TRBD2. The origin of this receptor is a woman in her 30s in good health. Material for sequencing was memory CD4+ T cells sorted from blood. Subset reported: CD45RA-negative fraction. The CDR3 reads CASSPLAGYNEQFF. CDR3 coding DNA: TGCGCCAGCAGCCCACTAGCGGGGTACAATGAGCAGTTCTTC.